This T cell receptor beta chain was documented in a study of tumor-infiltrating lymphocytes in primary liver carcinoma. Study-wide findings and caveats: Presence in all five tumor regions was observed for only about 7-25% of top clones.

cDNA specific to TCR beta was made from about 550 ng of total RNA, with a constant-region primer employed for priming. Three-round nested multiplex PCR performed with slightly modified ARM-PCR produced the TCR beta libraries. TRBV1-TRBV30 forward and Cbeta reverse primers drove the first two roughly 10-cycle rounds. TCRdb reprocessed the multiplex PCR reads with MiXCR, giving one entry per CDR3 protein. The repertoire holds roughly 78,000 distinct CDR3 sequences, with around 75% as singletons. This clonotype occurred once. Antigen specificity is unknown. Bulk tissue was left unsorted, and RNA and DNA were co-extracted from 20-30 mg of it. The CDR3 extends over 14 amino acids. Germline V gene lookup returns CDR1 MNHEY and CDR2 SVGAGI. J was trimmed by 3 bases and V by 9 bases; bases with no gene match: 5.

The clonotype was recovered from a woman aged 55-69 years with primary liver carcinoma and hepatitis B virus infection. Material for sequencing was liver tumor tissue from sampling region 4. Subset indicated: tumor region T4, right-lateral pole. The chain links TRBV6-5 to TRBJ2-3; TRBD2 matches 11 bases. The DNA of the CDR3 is TGTGCCAGTAGGGCTAGCGGGGGGACAGATACGCAGTATTTT. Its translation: CASRASGGTDTQYF.